These 7 T cell receptor beta chains came from one sample sequenced in a study of identical twins. TCRdb used MiXCR to reprocess the 5' RACE reads, holding one entry per CDR3 protein. This table holds just over 500,000 distinct CDR3 sequences, roughly 21% found once. The data also belong to a second study, concerning T cells expressing NK-cell markers.

The sample taken for sequencing was CD4+ T cells sorted from blood. The receptors shown here come from a woman under 30 in good health.

The chain is built from TRBV9 and TRBJ2-1, with 10 bases matching TRBD2. Germline V gene sequence: CDR1 SGDLS, CDR2 YYNGEE. With 4 bases clipped from V and 4 bases from J, the junction kept 5 bases outside the gene matches. The CDR3 spans 15 residues. The CDR3 nucleotides read TGTGCCAGCAGCACAGCGGGAGGGCCATACAATGAGCAGTTCTTC. Protein product: CASSTAGGPYNEQFF. The variable domain in full, completed from reference TRBV9 and TRBJ2-1, reads DSGVTQTPKHLITATGQRVTLRCSPRSGDLSVYWYQQSLDQGLQFLIQYYNGEERAKGNILERFSAQQFPDLHSELNLSSLELGDSALYFCASSTAGGPYNEQFFGPGTRLTVL.

This clonotype has just a few counts. This chain connects TRBV5-1 to TRBJ2-3; D gene ambiguous. Germline lookup yields CDR1 SGHRS and CDR2 YFSETQ. The CDR3 length is 15 residues. V gave up 0 bases and J gave up 0 bases, with 8 bases separating them. CDR3 coding DNA: TGCGCCAGCAGCTTGGCCCAGGCGAGCACAGATACGCAGTATTTT. It is translated as CASSLAQASTDTQYF.

The V call is TRBV6-5, the J call TRBJ1-1; possibly TRBD1 for D (6 bases). CDR3 length: 17 amino acids. CDR1 and CDR2 from the germline V gene are MNHEY and SVGAGI. Trimming removed 3 bases at V and 0 bases at J, with 17 bases between. Written as DNA, the CDR3 is TGTGCCAGCAGTTATCGTTCGGGCAGGGGATTGAACACTGAAGCTTTCTTT. Its translation: CASSYRSGRGLNTEAFF.

For the CDR3, the DNA is TGTGCCAGTAGAGAGGAGGTAGCGGGAAGTACTGAGCAGTTCTTC. Its translation: CASREEVAGSTEQFF. V is TRBV19 and J is TRBJ2-1; TRBD2 matches at 8 bases. Trimming at V came to 6 bases and at J to 9 bases, leaving 13 bases not matched to a gene. There are 15 residues in the CDR3. Germline CDR1 reads LNHDA; CDR2 reads SQIVND (reference sequence).

The chain employs TRBV20-1 and TRBJ2-1; TRBD2 aligns across 9 bases. Trimming removed 5 bases from V and 5 bases from J; junction bases left unmatched: 4. The CDR3 covers 13 residues. Per germline, CDR1 DFQATT and CDR2 SNEGSKA (reference sequence). The CDR3 DNA reads TGCAGTGCTTCTAGCGGGACCCACAATGAGCAGTTCTTC. Its protein product is CSASSGTHNEQFF.

This clonotype was seen only once. The V and J genes are TRBV18 and TRBJ2-7, with D perhaps matching TRBD1 or TRBD2 (6 bases each). Looked up from germline, CDR1 is KGHSH and CDR2 is LQKENI. This CDR3 is 15 amino acids long. Trimming removed 7 bases from V and 3 bases from J, with 19 bases in between. The CDR3 spells CASLDNLGGRYEQYF. The CDR3 nucleotides read TGTGCCAGCTTGGATAACCTCGGGGGCCGCTACGAGCAGTACTTC.

The table lists this clonotype with a few counts. The J gene is TRBJ1-2, the V gene TRBV29-1; maybe TRBD1 (5 bases). Germline assignment: CDR1 SQVTM and CDR2 ANQGSEA. The CDR3 length is 13 residues. V lost 6 bases and J lost 2, with 13 bases in between. The CDR3 DNA sequence: TGCAGCGTAATTCAGGGAGGGAACTATGGCTACACCTTC. This sequence encodes CSVIQGGNYGYTF.